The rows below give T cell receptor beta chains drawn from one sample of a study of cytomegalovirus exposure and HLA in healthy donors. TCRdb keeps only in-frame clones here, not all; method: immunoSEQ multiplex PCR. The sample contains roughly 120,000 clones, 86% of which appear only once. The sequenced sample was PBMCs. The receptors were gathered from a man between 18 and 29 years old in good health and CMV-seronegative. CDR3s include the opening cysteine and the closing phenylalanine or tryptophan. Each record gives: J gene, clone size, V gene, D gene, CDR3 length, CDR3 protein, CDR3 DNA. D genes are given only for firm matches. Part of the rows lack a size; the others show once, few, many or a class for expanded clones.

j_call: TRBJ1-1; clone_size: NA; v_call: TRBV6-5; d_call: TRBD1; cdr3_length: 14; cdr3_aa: CASSYDRGRTEAFF; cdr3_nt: TGTGCCAGCAGTTACGACAGGGGGCGCACTGAAGCTTTCTTT
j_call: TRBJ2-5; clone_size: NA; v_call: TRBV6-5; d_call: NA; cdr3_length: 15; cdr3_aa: CASSQVWGVQETQYF; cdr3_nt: TGTGCCAGCAGTCAAGTTTGGGGGGTACAAGAGACCCAGTACTTC
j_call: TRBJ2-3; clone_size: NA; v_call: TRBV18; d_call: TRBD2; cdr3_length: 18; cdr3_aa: CASSPLPVAGGPTDTQYF; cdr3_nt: TGTGCCAGCTCACCACTCCCGGTAGCGGGGGGACCCACAGATACGCAGTATTTT
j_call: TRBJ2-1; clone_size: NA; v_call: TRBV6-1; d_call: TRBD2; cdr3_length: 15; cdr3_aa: CASSEGGGSYNEQFF; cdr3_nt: TGTGCCAGCAGTGAAGGGGGGGGCTCCTACAATGAGCAGTTCTTC
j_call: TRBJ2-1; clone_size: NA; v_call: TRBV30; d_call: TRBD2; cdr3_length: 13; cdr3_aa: CALGSGGADEQFF; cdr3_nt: TGTGCCCTAGGGAGCGGGGGGGCGGATGAGCAGTTCTTC
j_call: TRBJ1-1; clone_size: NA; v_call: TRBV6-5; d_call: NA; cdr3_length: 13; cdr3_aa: CASSYAGNTEAFF; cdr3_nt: TGTGCCAGCAGTTACGCGGGGAACACTGAAGCTTTCTTT
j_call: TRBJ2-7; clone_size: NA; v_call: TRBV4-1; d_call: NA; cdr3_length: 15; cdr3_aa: CASSQEVGSSYEQYF; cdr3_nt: TGCGCCAGCAGCCAAGAAGTCGGGAGCTCCTACGAGCAGTACTTC
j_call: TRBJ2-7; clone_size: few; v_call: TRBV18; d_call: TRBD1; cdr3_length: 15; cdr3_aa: CASSLPGQEAYEQYF; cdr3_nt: TGTGCCAGCTCCCTACCGGGACAGGAAGCCTACGAGCAGTACTTC
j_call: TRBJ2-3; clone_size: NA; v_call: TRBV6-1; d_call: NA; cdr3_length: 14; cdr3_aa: CASIYSGDRGTQYF; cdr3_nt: TGTGCCAGCATATACTCTGGAGATAGGGGTACGCAGTATTTT
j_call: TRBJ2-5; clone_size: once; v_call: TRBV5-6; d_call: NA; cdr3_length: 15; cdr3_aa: CASSRGSSFQETQYF; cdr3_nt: TGTGCCAGCAGCCGCGGGTCCAGTTTTCAAGAGACCCAGTACTTC
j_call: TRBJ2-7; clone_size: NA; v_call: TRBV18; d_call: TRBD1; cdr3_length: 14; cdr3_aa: CASSLDRESYEQYF; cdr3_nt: TGTGCCAGCTCTCTCGACAGGGAGTCCTACGAGCAGTACTTC
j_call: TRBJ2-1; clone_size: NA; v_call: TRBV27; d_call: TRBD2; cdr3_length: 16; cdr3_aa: CASSLFGAGGRDEQFF; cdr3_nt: TGTGCCAGCAGTTTGTTTGGGGCGGGAGGGCGGGATGAGCAGTTCTTC
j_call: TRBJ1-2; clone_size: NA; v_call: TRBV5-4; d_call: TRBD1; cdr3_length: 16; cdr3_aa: CASSPDRVRLLYGYTF; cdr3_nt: TGTGCCAGCAGCCCCGACAGGGTCCGACTTCTCTATGGCTACACCTTC
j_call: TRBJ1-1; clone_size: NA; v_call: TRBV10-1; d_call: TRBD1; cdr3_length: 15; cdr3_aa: CASSKTGEVNTEAFF; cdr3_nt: TGCGCCAGCAGTAAAACAGGGGAGGTAAACACTGAAGCTTTCTTT
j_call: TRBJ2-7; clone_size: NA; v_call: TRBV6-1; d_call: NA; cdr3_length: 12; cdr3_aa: CASRGELYEQYF; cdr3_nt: TGTGCCAGCAGGGGAGAGCTTTACGAGCAGTACTTC
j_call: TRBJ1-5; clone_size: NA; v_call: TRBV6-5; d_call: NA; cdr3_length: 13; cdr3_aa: CASKRTGDQPQHF; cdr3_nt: TGTGCCAGCAAGAGGACGGGGGATCAGCCCCAGCATTTT
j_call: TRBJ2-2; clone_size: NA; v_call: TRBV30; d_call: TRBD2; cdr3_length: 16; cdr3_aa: CAWSIRLALDTGELFF; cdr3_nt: TGTGCCTGGAGTATCCGACTAGCGTTAGATACCGGGGAGCTGTTTTTT
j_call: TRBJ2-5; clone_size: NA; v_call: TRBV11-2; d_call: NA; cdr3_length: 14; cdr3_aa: CASSLEPIQETQYF; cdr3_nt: TGTGCCAGCAGCCTGGAGCCAATACAAGAGACCCAGTACTTC
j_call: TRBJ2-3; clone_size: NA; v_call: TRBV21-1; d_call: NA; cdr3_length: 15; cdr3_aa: CASSKIRQSTDTQYF; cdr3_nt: TGTGCCAGCAGCAAAATCCGACAGAGCACAGATACGCAGTATTTT